Below, one T cell receptor beta chain is given with its context. The target antigen is unknown. The time point was: recipient sample about 28 days before transplant, after cytoreduction. These data are taken from a study of T cell clonotyping in hematopoietic cell transplantation. Study background: Recipient samples before transplant were obtained post-cytoreduction. Study-wide results and limits: Broader posttransplant TCR repertoire diversity was predicted by graft donor and pretransplant recipient Inverse Simpson Index values. Recipient TCR diversity dropped after transplant; expanded clonotypes rose from day 30 to 180.

Deletions cut 4 bases from V and 0 bases from J, with 15 bases between. CDR1 and CDR2 (germline): SGHNT, YYREEE (reference sequence). The CDR3 covers 16 residues. The method was immunoSEQ multiplex PCR; TCRdb's version includes in-frame clones alone and lacks a portion of them. Among 25,000 to 30,000 clones listed, around 93% were seen once. The chain joins TRBV5-4 to TRBJ2-3; D is ambiguous. The clonotype originates from a man aged 45-65 years with acute myeloid leukemia. Some clones in this sample may be carry-over from other donors' samples. The material was peripheral blood mononuclear cells, obtained before stem cell transplant. CDR3 region: CASSPAPLASTDTQYF. The CDR3 DNA reads TGTGCCAGCAGCCCTGCCCCCCTCGCCAGCACAGATACGCAGTATTTT.